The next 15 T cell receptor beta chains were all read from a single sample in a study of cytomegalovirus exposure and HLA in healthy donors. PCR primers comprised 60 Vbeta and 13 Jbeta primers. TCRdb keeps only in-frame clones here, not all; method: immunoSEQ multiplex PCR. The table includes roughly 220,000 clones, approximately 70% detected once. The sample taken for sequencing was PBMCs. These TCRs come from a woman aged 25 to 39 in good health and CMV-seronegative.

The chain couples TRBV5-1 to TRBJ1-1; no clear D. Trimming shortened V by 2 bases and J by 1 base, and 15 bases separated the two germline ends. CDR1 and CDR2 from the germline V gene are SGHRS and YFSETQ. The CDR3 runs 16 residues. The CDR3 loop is CASSFSSAPRNTEAFF. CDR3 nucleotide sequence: TGCGCCAGCAGCTTTTCTTCCGCTCCTAGGAACACTGAAGCTTTCTTT.

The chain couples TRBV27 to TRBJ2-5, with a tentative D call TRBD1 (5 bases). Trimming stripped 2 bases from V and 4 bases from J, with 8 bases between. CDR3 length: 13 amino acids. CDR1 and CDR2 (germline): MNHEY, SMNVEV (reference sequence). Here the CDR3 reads CASSLQGRETQYF. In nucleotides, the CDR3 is TGTGCCAGCAGTTTACAGGGCCGAGAGACCCAGTACTTC.

CDR3 protein: CASSYRTPMNTEAFF. CDR3 in DNA: TGTGCCAGCAGTTACCGGACACCCATGAACACTGAAGCTTTCTTT. This chain connects TRBV6-6 to TRBJ1-1; a weak D match, TRBD1 (5 bases). Germline values: CDR1 MNHNY, CDR2 SVGAGI (reference sequence). This CDR3 is built from 15 residues. V was pared by 2 bases and J by 0 bases, with 10 bases between.

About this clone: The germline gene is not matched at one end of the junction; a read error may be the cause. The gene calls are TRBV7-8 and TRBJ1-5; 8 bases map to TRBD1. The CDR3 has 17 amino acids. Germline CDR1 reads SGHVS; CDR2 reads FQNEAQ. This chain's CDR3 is CDSSLHRGEKWNQPQHF. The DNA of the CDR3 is TGTGACAGCAGCCTACACAGGGGGGAGAAGTGGAATCAGCCCCAGCATTTT. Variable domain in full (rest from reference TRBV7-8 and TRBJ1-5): GAGVSQSPRYKVAKRGQDVALRCDPISGHVSLFWYQQALGQGPEFLTYFQNEAQLDKSGLPSDRFFAERPEGSVSTLKIQRTQQEDSAVYLCDSSLHRGEKWNQPQHFGDGTRLSIL.

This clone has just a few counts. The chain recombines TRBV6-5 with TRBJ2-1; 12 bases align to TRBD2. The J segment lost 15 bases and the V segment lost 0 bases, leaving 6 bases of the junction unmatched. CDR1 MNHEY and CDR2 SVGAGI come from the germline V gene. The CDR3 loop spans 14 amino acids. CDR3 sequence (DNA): TGTGCCAGCAGTTACTCATCTAGCGGGGGGGCCCGGTTCTTC. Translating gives CASSYSSSGGARFF.

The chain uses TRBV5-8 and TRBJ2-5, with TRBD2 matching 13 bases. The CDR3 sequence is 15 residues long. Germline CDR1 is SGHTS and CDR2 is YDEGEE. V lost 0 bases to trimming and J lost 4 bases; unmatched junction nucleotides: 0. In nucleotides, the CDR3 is TGTGCCAGCAGCTTGGGACTAGCGGGAGGAGAGACCCAGTACTTC. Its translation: CASSLGLAGGETQYF.

Here the CDR3 reads CASSFGTVPSDTQYF. Written as DNA, the CDR3 is TGTGCCAGCAGCTTTGGGACAGTGCCCTCGGATACGCAGTATTTT. The V gene is TRBV7-6, the J gene TRBJ2-3, with TRBD1 matching over 7 bases. V dropped 3 bases and J dropped 6; count of bases not matched to a gene: 9. The CDR3 runs to 15 residues. Germline V gives CDR1 SGHVS, CDR2 FNYEAQ.

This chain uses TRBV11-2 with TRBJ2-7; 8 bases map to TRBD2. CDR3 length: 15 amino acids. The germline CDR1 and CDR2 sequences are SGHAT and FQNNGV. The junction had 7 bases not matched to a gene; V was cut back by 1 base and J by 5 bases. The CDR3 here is CASSLAPGLENEQYF. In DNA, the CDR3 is TGTGCCAGCAGCTTAGCCCCGGGACTAGAGAACGAGCAGTACTTC. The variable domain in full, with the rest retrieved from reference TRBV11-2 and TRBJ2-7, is EAGVAQSPRYKIIEKRQSVAFWCNPISGHATLYWYQQILGQGPKLLIQFQNNGVVDDSQLPKDRFSAERLKGVDSTLKIQPAKLEDSAVYLCASSLAPGLENEQYFGPGTRLTVT.

The CDR3 region is CASSSELSGRAYDEQYF. For the CDR3, the DNA is TGCGCCAGCAGCTCAGAACTTAGCGGGAGGGCTTATGACGAGCAGTACTTC. The chain carries TRBV5-1 and TRBJ2-7, with 11 bases fitting TRBD2. CDR1 and CDR2 from the germline V gene are SGHRS and YFSETQ. The CDR3 runs 17 residues. The V and J ends lost 3 bases and 5 bases, in that order; junction bases with no gene match: 13.

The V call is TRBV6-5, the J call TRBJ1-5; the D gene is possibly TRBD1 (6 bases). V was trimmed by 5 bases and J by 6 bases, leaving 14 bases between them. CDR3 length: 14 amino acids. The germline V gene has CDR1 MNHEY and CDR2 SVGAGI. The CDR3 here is CASSGGRGAQPQHF. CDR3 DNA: TGTGCCAGCAGTGGCGGACGGGGGGCTCAGCCCCAGCATTTT.

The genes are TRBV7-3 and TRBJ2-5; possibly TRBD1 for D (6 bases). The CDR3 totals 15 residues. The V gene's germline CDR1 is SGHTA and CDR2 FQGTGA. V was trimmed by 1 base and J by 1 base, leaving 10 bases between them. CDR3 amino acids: CASSLSGGVQETQYF. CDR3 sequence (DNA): TGTGCCAGCAGCTTAAGTGGGGGCGTCCAAGAGACCCAGTACTTC.

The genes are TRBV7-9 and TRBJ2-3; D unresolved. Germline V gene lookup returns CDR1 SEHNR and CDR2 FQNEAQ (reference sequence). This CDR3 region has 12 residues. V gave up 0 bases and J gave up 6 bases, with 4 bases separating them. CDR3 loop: CASSLALDTQYF. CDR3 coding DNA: TGTGCCAGCAGCTTAGCCCTCGATACGCAGTATTTT. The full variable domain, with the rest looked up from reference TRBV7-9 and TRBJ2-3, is DTGVSQNPRHKITKRGQNVTFRCDPISEHNRLYWYRQTLGQGPEFLTYFQNEAQLEKSRLLSDRFSAERPKGSFSTLEIQRTEQGDSAMYLCASSLALDTQYFGPGTRLTVL.

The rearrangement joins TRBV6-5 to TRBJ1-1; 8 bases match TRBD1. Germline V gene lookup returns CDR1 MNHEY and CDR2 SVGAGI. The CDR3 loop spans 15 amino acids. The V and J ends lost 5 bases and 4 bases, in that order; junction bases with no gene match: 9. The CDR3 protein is CASSTDRGKITEAFF. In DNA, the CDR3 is TGTGCCAGCAGTACCGACAGGGGCAAGATCACTGAAGCTTTCTTT.

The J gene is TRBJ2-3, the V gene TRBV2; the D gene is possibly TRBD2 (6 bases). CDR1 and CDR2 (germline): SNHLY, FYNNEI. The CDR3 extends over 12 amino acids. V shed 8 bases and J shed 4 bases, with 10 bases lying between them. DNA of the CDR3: TGTGCCAGCTCGTGGGAGGCAGATACGCAGTATTTT. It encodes CASSWEADTQYF. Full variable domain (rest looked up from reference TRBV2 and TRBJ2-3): EPEVTQTPSHQVTQMGQEVILRCVPISNHLYFYWYRQILGQKVEFLVSFYNNEISEKSEIFDDQFSVERPDGSNFTLKIRSTKLEDSAMYFCASSWEADTQYFGPGTRLTVL.

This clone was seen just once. This CDR3 reads CASKIEGGNTGELFF. The CDR3 nucleotides read TGTGCCAGCAAGATCGAGGGAGGCAACACCGGGGAGCTGTTTTTT. The chain links TRBV2 to TRBJ2-2, with D perhaps matching TRBD2 (6 bases). Trimming shortened V by 7 bases and J by 2 bases, and 14 bases separated the two germline ends. The CDR3 sequence is 15 residues long. Germline CDR1 reads SNHLY; CDR2 reads FYNNEI.